The 12 T cell receptor beta chains in this list originate from one sample, sequenced in a study of blood T cell repertoires in COVID-19. The method was immunoSEQ multiplex PCR; TCRdb's version includes in-frame clones alone and lacks a portion of them. The profile shows over 150,000 clones, under 80% of them singletons. The sequencing input was peripheral blood. These receptors originate from a woman aged 45-65 years with acute or convalescent COVID-19.

This clone was observed a few times. The chain employs TRBV10-2 and TRBJ2-7, with TRBD2 identical over 12 bases. Germline V CDR1 and CDR2: WSHSY, SAAADI. The CDR3 extends over 15 amino acids. With 3 bases clipped from V and 2 bases from J, the junction kept 2 bases outside the gene matches. CDR3 amino acids: CASSDGLAGPYEQYF. The CDR3 region has the DNA TGCGCCAGCAGTGACGGACTAGCGGGACCCTACGAGCAGTACTTC.

The chain is built from TRBV6-2 or TRBV6-3 and TRBJ2-1; 10 nucleotides agree with TRBD2. The CDR3 runs 15 residues. Trimming at V came to 6 bases and at J to 3 bases, leaving 5 bases not matched to a gene. Germline assignment: CDR1 MNHEY and CDR2 SVGEGT. CDR3 loop: CASSPLAGRYNEQFF. Written as DNA, the CDR3 is TGTGCCAGCAGCCCACTAGCGGGACGCTACAATGAGCAGTTCTTC.

The chain carries TRBV7-9 and TRBJ2-1; 8 nucleotides align to TRBD1. Germline assignment: CDR1 SEHNR and CDR2 FQNEAQ (reference sequence). J was trimmed by 5 bases and V by 8 bases; bases with no gene match: 8. The CDR3 consists of 14 residues. For the CDR3, the DNA is TGTGCCAGCTACAGGGGGGCACTAGACAATGAGCAGTTCTTC. Protein: CASYRGALDNEQFF. The full variable domain, rest sourced from reference TRBV7-9 and TRBJ2-1, is DTGVSQNPRHKITKRGQNVTFRCDPISEHNRLYWYRQTLGQGPEFLTYFQNEAQLEKSRLLSDRFSAERPKGSFSTLEIQRTEQGDSAMYLCASYRGALDNEQFFGPGTRLTVL.

The chain employs TRBV19 and TRBJ1-2, with 9 bases that match TRBD1. Germline CDR1 LNHDA, CDR2 SQIVND (reference sequence). CDR3 length: 13 residues. V lost 5 bases to trimming and J lost 4 bases; unmatched junction nucleotides: 2. The CDR3 nucleotides are TGTGCCAGTAGTGGGACAGGGATCTATGGCTACACCTTC. It yields the protein CASSGTGIYGYTF.

The J gene is TRBJ2-2, the V gene TRBV24-1, with TRBD1 matching 7 bases. CDR3 size: 17 residues. Per germline, CDR1 KGHDR and CDR2 SFDVKD. Trimming took 1 base from V and 0 from J; bases not matched to a gene: 4. The CDR3: CATSDLRGLSNTGELFF. The CDR3 bases are TGTGCCACCAGTGATTTAAGGGGGCTTTCGAACACCGGGGAGCTGTTTTTT.

CDR3: CAIHGGLGEKLFF. The CDR3 coding sequence is TGTGCCATCCATGGAGGGCTGGGTGAAAAACTGTTTTTT. The J gene is TRBJ1-4, the V gene TRBV10-3, with D unresolved. The V gene's germline CDR1 is ENHRY and CDR2 SYGVKD. Trimming left V 8 bases short and J 7 bases short, with 14 bases between. The CDR3 contains 13 residues.

The chain employs TRBV5-1 and TRBJ2-7; TRBD1 matches at 8 bases. V was clipped by 3 bases and J by 6 bases; unmatched bases: 5. The V gene's germline CDR1 is SGHRS and CDR2 YFSETQ. This CDR3 spans 13 amino acids. The CDR3, as DNA: TGCGCCAGCAGCTGGCAGGGGGCTGGCGAGCAGTACTTC. It specifies CASSWQGAGEQYF.

The gene calls are TRBV9 and TRBJ2-3, with 8 bases fitting TRBD2. The J segment lost 7 bases and the V segment lost 0 bases, leaving 7 bases of the junction unmatched. The CDR3 runs 15 residues. Germline V lookup: CDR1 SGDLS, CDR2 YYNGEE. The CDR3 DNA is TGTGCCAGCAGCGTAGGATCGGGGGGGCCAAATACGCAGTATTTT. As protein: CASSVGSGGPNTQYF.

The rearrangement links TRBV18 to TRBJ2-2; 7 bases match TRBD1. J was trimmed by 0 bases and V by 5 bases; bases with no gene match: 3. The CDR3 totals 15 residues. CDR1 and CDR2 (germline): KGHSH, LQKENI. The CDR3 region has the DNA TGTGCCAGCTCATCGACAGGGCCGAACACCGGGGAGCTGTTTTTT. It translates to CASSSTGPNTGELFF.

The chain is built from TRBV28 and TRBJ1-6; TRBD1 agrees at 7 bases. Looked up from germline, CDR1 is MDHEN and CDR2 is SYDVKM. The CDR3 loop spans 14 amino acids. The trim removed 7 bases at V and 8 bases at J, leaving 8 bases unmatched. The CDR3 sequence is CASTPGQRHSPLHF. CDR3 DNA sequence: TGTGCCAGCACCCCGGGACAGCGTCATTCACCCCTCCACTTT.

Points on this clone: The sample contains more than one DNA sequence encoding this CDR3. V usage is TRBV18 and J usage is TRBJ2-2; D gene unclear. V lost 0 bases to trimming and J lost 4 bases, with 6 bases between them. This CDR3 region has 14 residues. From germline, CDR1 is KGHSH and CDR2 LQKENI. The CDR3: CASSPPTGTGELFF. DNA of the CDR3: TGTGCCAGCTCACCACCTACTGGCACCGGGGAGCTGTTTTTT.

In its sample, this clone was seen once. The chain couples TRBV3-1 (or the pseudogene TRBV3-2) to TRBJ2-1, with D possibly being TRBD2 (5 bases). Germline V gene data show CDR1 as LGHDT and CDR2 as YNNKEL (reference sequence). The CDR3 length is 13 residues. The germline V and J ends were trimmed by 4 bases and 6 bases, with 10 bases remaining between them. Here the CDR3 DNA reads TGTGCCAGCAGCCCAGGACGGGGCAATGAGCAGTTCTTC. This encodes CASSPGRGNEQFF.